Listed below are T cell receptor beta chains from one sample, sequenced in a study of blood T cell repertoires in COVID-19. Sequenced by immunoSEQ multiplex PCR; TCRdb stores in-frame clones only, minus some. This table holds around 180,000 clones, roughly 90% found once. Sequencing was carried out using peripheral blood. These receptor sequences come from a man in his 60s with acute or convalescent COVID-19. Each CDR3 is given with its conserved first and last residue. The D gene is left open where the match is weak. Only some rows state a clone size, as once, few, many or a class for expanded clones.

TRBV9	TRBD1	few	TRBJ1-1	CASSPRGQGATEAFF	TGTGCCAGCAGCCCCAGGGGACAGGGGGCCACTGAAGCTTTCTTT
TRBV7-2	TRBD1	once	TRBJ1-2	CASSLDPTGNGYTF	TGTGCCAGCAGCTTAGACCCGACAGGGAATGGCTACACCTTC
TRBV9	-	-	TRBJ1-4	CASSQGAGKDEKLFF	TGTGCCAGCAGCCAGGGCGCAGGGAAAGATGAAAAACTGTTTTTT
TRBV2	TRBD1	-	TRBJ1-5	CASSEAPRGTGKMRNQPQHF	TGTGCCAGCAGTGAAGCCCCTAGGGGGACAGGCAAAATGCGCAATCAGCCCCAGCATTTT
TRBV7-9	-	-	TRBJ2-7	CASSRGPSSSYEQYF	TGTGCCAGCAGCCGCGGGCCTTCGAGCTCCTACGAGCAGTACTTC
TRBV15	TRBD1	-	TRBJ1-5	CATSKTGGYQPQHF	TGTGCCACCAGCAAAACAGGGGGTTATCAGCCCCAGCATTTT
TRBV2	-	-	TRBJ1-2	CASSRNYGYTF	TGTGCCAGCAGCAGGAACTATGGCTACACCTTC
TRBV15	TRBD1	-	TRBJ1-5	CATSRAGTGFLTQHF	TGTGCCACCAGCAGAGCGGGGACAGGCTTTCTTACCCAGCATTTT
TRBV5-8	TRBD1	-	TRBJ2-5	CASSQTGVQETQYF	TGTGCCAGCAGCCAAACAGGGGTCCAAGAGACCCAGTACTTC
TRBV7-9	TRBD2	few	TRBJ2-7	CASSLDGLAGFVEQYF	TGTGCCAGCAGCTTAGACGGGCTAGCGGGATTCGTCGAGCAGTACTTC
TRBV21-1	-	-	TRBJ1-1	CASSKFGVRNTEAFF	TGTGCCAGCAGCAAATTCGGGGTTCGGAACACTGAAGCTTTCTTT
TRBV6-6	TRBD1	-	TRBJ2-3	CASSSRGNTDTQYF	TGTGCCAGCAGTTCCAGGGGGAACACAGATACGCAGTATTTT
TRBV11-3	-	-	TRBJ1-2	CASTTPGGGYTF	TGTGCCAGCACAACGCCCGGGGGGGGCTACACCTTC
TRBV30	-	-	TRBJ2-1	CAWKSPLGRHLYNEQFF	TGTGCCTGGAAAAGCCCCCTTGGGCGCCACCTGTACAATGAGCAGTTCTTC
TRBV9	-	once	TRBJ1-1	CASSLSGRGNTEAFF	TGTGCCAGCAGCCTCTCTGGGCGGGGGAACACTGAAGCTTTCTTT
TRBV6-6	-	-	TRBJ1-2	CASSSGQSYGYTF	TGTGCCAGCAGTAGTGGACAGTCCTATGGCTACACCTTC
TRBV6-2/TRBV6-3	-	-	TRBJ1-2	CASSVDSERGYGYTF	TGTGCCAGCAGTGTTGACAGCGAGCGGGGATATGGCTACACCTTC
TRBV28	-	-	TRBJ1-2	CASSFKTDGYTF	TGTGCCAGCAGTTTTAAGACAGATGGCTACACCTTC
TRBV2	-	-	TRBJ1-1	CASMRGGNTEAFF	TGTGCCAGCATGCGGGGCGGGAACACTGAAGCTTTCTTT
TRBV7-8	TRBD1	-	TRBJ1-4	CASRKDRGHEKLFF	TGTGCCAGCCGCAAGGACAGGGGACATGAAAAACTGTTTTTT
TRBV3-1/TRBV3-2	TRBD1	-	TRBJ2-7	CASSPGTGYEQYF	TGTGCCAGCAGCCCGGGGACAGGCTACGAGCAGTACTTC
TRBV5-6	TRBD1	once	TRBJ1-6	CASRLDRGNSPLHF	TGTGCCAGCAGACTCGACAGGGGGAATTCACCCCTCCACTTT
TRBV27	TRBD1	few	TRBJ1-1	CASSLLGQLPLNTEAFF	TGTGCCAGCAGTTTACTGGGACAGCTTCCTTTGAACACTGAAGCTTTCTTT
TRBV6-6	-	-	TRBJ1-1	CASKKEQINTEAFF	TGTGCCAGCAAGAAGGAACAGATAAACACTGAAGCTTTCTTT
TRBV6-6	TRBD1	-	TRBJ2-4	CASSYFGQGQQNIQYF	TGTGCCAGCAGTTACTTCGGACAGGGGCAACAAAACATTCAGTACTTC
TRBV30	-	-	TRBJ1-1	CAWSKETNTEAFF	TGTGCCTGGAGTAAGGAGACCAACACTGAAGCTTTCTTT
TRBV30	TRBD1	-	TRBJ1-1	CAWSVVRGRNMDTEAFF	TGTGCCTGGAGTGTAGTGAGGGGGCGGAACATGGACACTGAAGCTTTCTTT
TRBV9	TRBD1	-	TRBJ2-2	CASSLGQGWNTGELFF	TGTGCCAGCAGCCTAGGACAGGGTTGGAACACCGGGGAGCTGTTTTTT
TRBV7-3	TRBD2	-	TRBJ2-7	CASSLLAGAYEQYF	TGTGCCAGCAGCCTACTAGCGGGAGCCTACGAGCAGTACTTC
TRBV6-2/TRBV6-3	TRBD1	-	TRBJ1-5	CASSNDRGAGNQPQHF	TGTGCCAGCAGCAATGACAGGGGCGCGGGCAATCAGCCCCAGCATTTT
TRBV6-5	-	-	TRBJ2-6	CASSRQDSGANVLTF	TGTGCCAGCAGCCGACAGGACTCTGGGGCCAACGTCCTGACTTTC
TRBV24-1	-	-	TRBJ2-3	CATSDSTRDTDTQYF	TGTGCCACCAGTGATTCGACTAGAGACACAGATACGCAGTATTTT
TRBV9	-	-	TRBJ1-6	CASSVAPPTATLISPLHF	TGTGCCAGCAGCGTTGCCCCCCCGACTGCTACTCTCATTTCACCCCTCCACTTT
TRBV6-2/TRBV6-3	TRBD1	-	TRBJ1-5	CASSDNTGAGNQPQHF	TGTGCCAGCAGTGACAACACAGGGGCTGGCAATCAGCCCCAGCATTTT
TRBV11-3	-	-	TRBJ1-2	CASSFGGAGDVYGYTF	TGTGCCAGCAGCTTTGGGGGCGCGGGGGACGTATATGGCTACACCTTC
TRBV6-1	-	-	TRBJ2-4	CASSEGPTLKNIQYF	TGTGCCAGCAGTGAAGGTCCTACCCTAAAAAACATTCAGTACTTC
TRBV3-1/TRBV3-2	TRBD1	-	TRBJ2-1	CASSHFDRGANEQFF	TGTGCCAGCAGTCACTTCGACAGGGGAGCGAATGAGCAGTTCTTC
TRBV19	-	-	TRBJ1-1	CASSFGYRNEAFF	TGTGCCAGTAGTTTTGGCTACAGGAATGAAGCTTTCTTT
TRBV19	-	few	TRBJ2-6	CASSIVTPSSGANVLTF	TGTGCCAGTAGTATAGTAACGCCTAGCTCTGGGGCCAACGTCCTGACTTTC
TRBV11-3	-	-	TRBJ2-7	CASSLEGTTATYEQYF	TGTGCCAGCAGCTTAGAGGGGACAACCGCGACCTACGAGCAGTACTTC
TRBV7-2	TRBD2	-	TRBJ2-4	CASSLNSGTNIQYF	TGTGCCAGCAGCTTAAATAGCGGGACCAACATTCAGTACTTC
TRBV9	-	-	TRBJ2-1	CASSKDSYNEQFF	TGTGCCAGCAGCAAGGACAGCTACAATGAGCAGTTCTTC
TRBV24-1	-	-	TRBJ2-6	CATSDSAGAGANVLTF	TGTGCCACCAGTGATTCTGCCGGGGCTGGGGCCAACGTCCTGACTTTC
TRBV5-1	TRBD1	-	TRBJ2-2	CASSSRGHQGAVNTGELFF	TGCGCCAGCAGCTCACGGGGTCATCAGGGGGCGGTGAACACCGGGGAGCTGTTTTTT
TRBV19	TRBD1	-	TRBJ1-6	CASSLDRGTPLHF	TGTGCCAGTAGTTTGGACAGGGGAACACCCCTCCACTTT
TRBV7-3	TRBD2	once	TRBJ2-5	CASSLGLAGGETQYF	TGTGCCAGCAGCCTGGGGCTAGCGGGAGGTGAGACCCAGTACTTC
TRBV11-3	-	-	TRBJ1-1	CASSLSRRVTEAFF	TGTGCCAGCAGCTTATCCAGGCGGGTCACTGAAGCTTTCTTT
TRBV25-1	TRBD1	-	TRBJ1-1	CASSELRTGAEAFF	TGTGCCAGCAGTGAACTTAGGACAGGGGCTGAAGCTTTCTTT
TRBV29-1	-	-	TRBJ1-5	CSVVRTPDTGFNQPQHF	TGCAGCGTTGTAAGGACACCGGACACCGGTTTCAATCAGCCCCAGCATTTT
TRBV11-2	-	-	TRBJ2-3	CASSLDLRLTDTQYF	TGTGCCAGCAGCTTAGATTTGCGGCTCACAGATACGCAGTATTTT
TRBV27	TRBD1	-	TRBJ1-5	CASSPTGQFQPQHF	TGTGCCAGCAGTCCAACGGGACAGTTTCAGCCCCAGCATTTT
TRBV6-2/TRBV6-3	-	-	TRBJ2-2	CASSSRQGPLPNTGELFF	TGTGCCAGCAGTTCCCGGCAGGGGCCCCTTCCGAACACCGGGGAGCTGTTTTTT
TRBV10-3	-	-	TRBJ1-1	CAIGRESTEAFF	TGTGCCATCGGCAGGGAATCCACTGAAGCTTTCTTT
TRBV24-1	TRBD1	once	TRBJ1-2	CATSKTGGGYTF	TGTGCCACCAGTAAAACAGGGGGAGGCTACACCTTC